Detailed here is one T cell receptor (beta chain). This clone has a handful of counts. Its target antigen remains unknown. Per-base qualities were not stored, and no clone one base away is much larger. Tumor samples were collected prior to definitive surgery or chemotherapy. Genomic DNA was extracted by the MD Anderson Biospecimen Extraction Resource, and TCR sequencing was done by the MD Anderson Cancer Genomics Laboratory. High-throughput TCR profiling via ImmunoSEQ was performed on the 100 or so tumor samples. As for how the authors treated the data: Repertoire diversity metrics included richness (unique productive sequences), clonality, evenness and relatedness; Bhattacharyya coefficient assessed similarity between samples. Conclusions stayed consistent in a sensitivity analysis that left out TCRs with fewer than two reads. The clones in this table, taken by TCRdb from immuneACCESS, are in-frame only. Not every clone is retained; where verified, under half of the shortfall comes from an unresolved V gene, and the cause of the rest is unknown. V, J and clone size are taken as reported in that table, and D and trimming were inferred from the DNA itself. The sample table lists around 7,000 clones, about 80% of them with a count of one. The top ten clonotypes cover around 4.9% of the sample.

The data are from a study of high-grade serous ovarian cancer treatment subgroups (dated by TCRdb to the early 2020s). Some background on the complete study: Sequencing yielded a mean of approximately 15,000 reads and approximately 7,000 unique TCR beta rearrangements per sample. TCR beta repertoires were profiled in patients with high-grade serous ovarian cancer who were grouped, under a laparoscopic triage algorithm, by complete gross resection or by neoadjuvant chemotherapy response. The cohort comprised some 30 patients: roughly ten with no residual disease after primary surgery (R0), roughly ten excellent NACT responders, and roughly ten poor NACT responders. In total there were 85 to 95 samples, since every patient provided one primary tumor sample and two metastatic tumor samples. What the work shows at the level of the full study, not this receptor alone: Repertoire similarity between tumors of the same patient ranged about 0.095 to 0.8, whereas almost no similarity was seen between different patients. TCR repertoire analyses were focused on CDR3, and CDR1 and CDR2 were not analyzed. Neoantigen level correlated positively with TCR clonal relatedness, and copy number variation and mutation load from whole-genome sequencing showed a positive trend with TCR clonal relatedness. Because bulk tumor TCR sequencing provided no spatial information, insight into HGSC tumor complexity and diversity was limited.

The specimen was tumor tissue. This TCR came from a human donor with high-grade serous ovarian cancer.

The base sequence is TGCAGCGTCGTAACTGGACAGGGGGCTAGGGCTTTCTTT. Translated, this is CSVVTGQGARAFF. Recombination connected TRBV29-1 to TRBJ1-1; 11 middle bases align to TRBD1. The germline V gene sets CDR1 to SQVTM and CDR2 to ANQGSEA. At the junction V is shortened by 6 bases and J by 11 bases; bases outside the gene matches: 11. Including cysteine and phenylalanine, the CDR3 has 13 amino acids. The only DNA kept is the CDR3, 39 bases in frame from the first base.